These 10 T cell receptor beta chains share one sample of origin, sequenced in a study of shared clonotypes between healthy human individuals (dated by TCRdb to 2020 to 2021). The method behind the library was the immunoSEQ multiplex PCR assay. Drawn from immuneACCESS, this table holds only the in-frame rearrangements with V and J called that TCRdb kept. Clones are partly lost; checked studies trace under half to an unresolved V gene and leave the rest unexplained. In all, the sample holds about 1.1 million clones, and approximately 80% of those were seen once. The ten biggest clones cover 0.89% of the sample. The source material was memory CD4+ T cells from PBMCs. The sample's cell subset or site, from its label and the paper: CD45RA-negative fraction. All receptors come from a man aged 18 to 30 in good health. Some clones in this sample may be carry-over from other donors' samples.

The chain employs TRBV5-1 and TRBJ2-1, with 9 nucleotides matching TRBD2. Unmatched junction bases numbered 11, after V lost 6 bases and J lost 4 bases. The CDR3 runs to 16 residues. Germline CDR1 is SGHRS and CDR2 is YFSETQ. The CDR3 is CASMGAPTSGYNEQFF. DNA of the CDR3: TGCGCCAGCATGGGGGCGCCGACTAGCGGATACAATGAGCAGTTCTTC.

The chain combines TRBV7-2 with TRBJ1-2, with D tentatively TRBD1 (5 bases). This CDR3 has 15 amino acids. V was cut by 1 base and J by 4 bases, with 13 bases left in between. Germline CDR1 reads SGHTA; CDR2 reads FQGNSA. CDR3: CASSLGSGRSYGYTF. In DNA form, the CDR3 reads TGTGCCAGCAGCTTAGGGTCGGGACGGAGCTATGGCTACACCTTC.

Points on this clone: Other nucleotide sequences in the sample specify the same CDR3. The gene calls are TRBV4-2 and TRBJ1-2; D remains ambiguous. The germline gives CDR1 LGHNA, CDR2 YNFKEQ. The V gene lost 0 bases and the J gene lost 3 bases, with 5 bases spanning the gap. The CDR3 totals 13 residues. Here the CDR3 reads CASSQERDYGYTF. CDR3 nucleotide sequence: TGTGCCAGCAGCCAAGAACGGGACTATGGCTACACCTTC.

V and J are TRBV5-1 and TRBJ1-4, with TRBD1 matching 8 bases. The CDR3 length is 14 residues. The germline gives CDR1 SGHRS, CDR2 YFSETQ. V gave up 4 bases and J gave up 5 bases; unmatched junction bases: 4. The CDR3 DNA sequence: TGCGCCAGCAGCACGACAGGGGTCAATGAAAAACTGTTTTTT. Its protein product is CASSTTGVNEKLFF.

This sequence joins TRBV11-3 and TRBJ1-4; D uncertain. The CDR3 contains 16 residues. Germline V gene lookup returns CDR1 SGHNT and CDR2 YENEEA. V was pared by 2 bases and J by 8 bases, with 18 bases between. This CDR3 is CASSLPPGRADEKLFF. The CDR3 DNA reads as TGTGCCAGCAGCTTACCCCCGGGCCGGGCCGACGAAAAACTGTTTTTT.

This sequence joins TRBV7-9 and TRBJ1-5; 8 bases are shared with TRBD1. Losses at the gene ends were 5 bases for V and 9 bases for J; bases not matched to a gene: 6. The CDR3 extends over 13 amino acids. Germline values: CDR1 SEHNR, CDR2 FQNEAQ (reference sequence). The CDR3 spells CASSNQGAGPQHF. The CDR3 nucleotides read TGTGCCAGCAGCAACCAGGGGGCAGGGCCCCAGCATTTT.

The chain recombines TRBV5-1 with TRBJ2-7; D is undetermined. This CDR3 region has 12 residues. V lost 4 bases and J 4 bases, leaving 9 bases between the germline ends. Per germline, CDR1 SGHRS and CDR2 YFSETQ. CDR3 sequence reads: CASSPLGYEQYF. In DNA, the CDR3 is TGCGCCAGCAGCCCCCTCGGGTACGAGCAGTACTTC. Full variable domain (missing parts from reference TRBV5-1 and TRBJ2-7): KAGVTQTPRYLIKTRGQQVTLSCSPISGHRSVSWYQQTPGQGLQFLFEYFSETQRNKGNFPGRFSGRQFSNSRSEMNVSTLELGDSALYLCASSPLGYEQYFGPGTRLTVT.

The chain combines TRBV28 with TRBJ1-5; D uncertain. The CDR3 runs 14 residues. V lost 1 base and J 2 bases, leaving 6 bases between the germline ends. CDR1 is MDHEN, CDR2 SYDVKM, per germline. The CDR3 sequence is CASSLFQGNQPQHF. For the CDR3, the DNA is TGTGCCAGCAGTTTATTTCAAGGCAATCAGCCCCAGCATTTT. Based on the CDR3 plus reference TRBV28 and TRBJ1-5, the full variable domain is DVKVTQSSRYLVKRTGEKVFLECVQDMDHENMFWYRQDPGLGLRLIYFSYDVKMKEKGDIPEGYSVSREKKERFSLILESASTNQTSMYLCASSLFQGNQPQHFGDGTRLSIL.

This rearrangement joins TRBV5-1 to TRBJ2-1; no firm D call. CDR1 and CDR2 from the germline V gene are SGHRS and YFSETQ. Trimming removed 9 bases from V and 6 bases from J, with 16 bases in between. This CDR3 is 13 amino acids long. CDR3 in amino acids: CATSGERGNEQFF. CDR3 nucleotide sequence: TGCGCCACTTCAGGCGAACGAGGCAATGAGCAGTTCTTC.

The chain has TRBV30 and TRBJ1-2; tentatively, D is TRBD1 (5 bases). CDR1 is GTSNPN and CDR2 is SVGIG in the germline V gene (reference sequence). The CDR3 spans 13 residues. Between the trimmed V and J ends, which lost 0 bases and 8 bases, there was a span of 13 bases. The CDR3 is CAWSVTGGTGYTF. The CDR3 DNA follows: TGTGCCTGGAGTGTAACCGGGGGAACAGGCTACACCTTC.